This entry lists 21 T cell receptor beta chains sequenced from one sample in a study of T cell responses to AZD1222 COVID-19 vaccine. Generated by immunoSEQ multiplex PCR, the TCRdb table keeps only in-frame clones and is missing some. The data hold over 100,000 clones, with approximately 84% observed a single time. The material was peripheral blood, obtained on day 0 of AZD1222 vaccination. All receptors derive from an adult in good health.

At least ten counts were recorded for this clone. CDR3 nucleotides: TGCAGCGTTGTGTCTCTAGCGGGCGTCAATGAGCAGTTCTTC. Translation gives CSVVSLAGVNEQFF. The genes are TRBV29-1 and TRBJ2-1; TRBD2 matches 8 bases. CDR3 length equals 14 residues. With V trimmed by 4 bases and J by 6 bases, 8 bases remained unmatched. Germline V gives CDR1 SQVTM, CDR2 ANQGSEA.

The rearrangement uses TRBV7-3 and TRBJ2-3, with 7 bases identical to TRBD1. The germline V gene has CDR1 SGHTA and CDR2 FQGTGA. J lost 6 bases, V lost 5 bases, and 8 bases had no gene match. CDR3 length equals 14 residues. CDR3 protein: CASSPQGVEDTQYF. The CDR3 coding sequence is TGTGCCAGCAGCCCTCAGGGGGTCGAGGATACGCAGTATTTT.

The V call is TRBV5-1, the J call TRBJ2-5; 8 bases line up with TRBD1. CDR3 length equals 15 residues. The V gene end was trimmed by 1 base and the J gene end by 4 bases; junction bases not matched to a gene: 6. From germline, CDR1 is SGHRS and CDR2 YFSETQ. CDR3: CASSLTGGMGETQYF. As DNA, the CDR3 is TGCGCCAGCAGCTTGACAGGGGGTATGGGAGAGACCCAGTACTTC.

The rearrangement uses TRBV3-1 (or the pseudogene TRBV3-2) and TRBJ2-6; D possibly matches TRBD1 or TRBD2 (5 bases each). Trimming shortened V by 4 bases and J by 2 bases, and 12 bases separated the two germline ends. In germline, CDR1 is LGHDT, CDR2 YNNKEL (reference sequence). The CDR3 loop spans 16 amino acids. The CDR3 here is CASSPRAGTGANVLTF. The CDR3 DNA is TGTGCCAGCAGCCCCAGGGCCGGGACTGGGGCCAACGTCCTGACTTTC.

Only a few counts were recorded for this clone. This chain uses TRBV4-1 with TRBJ2-7, with a weak D call TRBD1 (6 bases). Trimming took 3 bases from V and 7 from J, leaving 10 bases between them. The germline V gene encodes CDR1 MGHRA and CDR2 YSYEKL. This CDR3 has 12 amino acids. This CDR3 reads CASSHAQGEQYF. CDR3 nucleotide sequence: TGCGCCAGCAGCCATGCCCAGGGGGAGCAGTACTTC.

The chain recombines TRBV6-4 with TRBJ1-1; tentatively, D is TRBD1 (5 bases). Trimming took 3 bases from V and 1 from J, leaving 9 bases between them. The CDR3 length is 14 residues. Germline CDR1 and CDR2: MRHNA and SNTAGT. CDR3 DNA: TGTGCCAGCAGTGATTATGGGGGGAACACTGAAGCTTTCTTT. It encodes CASSDYGGNTEAFF.

The chain joins TRBV15 to TRBJ2-3; the D is unclear. Germline V gene lookup returns CDR1 LNHNV and CDR2 YYDKDF (reference sequence). CDR3 length: 11 amino acids. Trimming left V 3 bases short and J 4 bases short, with 2 bases between. In DNA, the CDR3 is TGTGCCACCAGCAGTGCAGATACGCAGTATTTT. The encoded protein is CATSSADTQYF.

V is TRBV6-4 and J is TRBJ1-2; no firm D call. The germline V gene encodes CDR1 MRHNA and CDR2 SNTAGT. The CDR3 runs to 13 residues. Trimming left V 4 bases short and J 8 bases short, with 14 bases between. In DNA form, the CDR3 reads TGTGCCAGCAGTGCCGGGATAGCGCGAGGCTACACCTTC. This sequence encodes CASSAGIARGYTF.

V and J are TRBV28 and TRBJ2-5, with unresolved D. V gave up 4 bases and J gave up 2 bases, with 8 bases separating them. The CDR3 runs 13 residues. In germline, CDR1 is MDHEN, CDR2 SYDVKM. This CDR3 is CASSSDSQETQYF. CDR3 nucleotide sequence: TGTGCCAGCAGTTCGGATTCGCAAGAGACCCAGTACTTC.

The chain's CDR3 is CASSRGGTTNEKLFF. CDR3 DNA: TGTGCCAGCAGTAGGGGTGGAACAACTAATGAAAAACTGTTTTTT. J is TRBJ1-4 and V is TRBV6-5, with D possibly being TRBD1 (5 bases). This CDR3 contains 15 residues. Germline V CDR1 and CDR2: MNHEY, SVGAGI. V gave up 5 bases and J gave up 0 bases, with 10 bases separating them.

The V gene is TRBV7-2, the J gene TRBJ1-5; D unclear. The germline V gene has CDR1 SGHTA and CDR2 FQGNSA. This CDR3 is 12 amino acids long. V was pared by 4 bases and J by 12 bases, with 13 bases between. The CDR3 is CASSSPPGRQHF. In DNA, the CDR3 is TGTGCCAGCAGCTCCCCCCCGGGCCGCCAGCATTTT.

The gene calls are TRBV28 and TRBJ1-2; no firm D call. The CDR3 loop spans 15 amino acids. Trimming pared 2 bases from V and 2 bases from J, leaving 12 bases between. Germline lookup yields CDR1 MDHEN and CDR2 SYDVKM. The CDR3 nucleotides are TGTGCCAGCAGTTTACCCACGACGGTGAACTATGGCTACACCTTC. Its protein product is CASSLPTTVNYGYTF.

The chain carries TRBV6-2 or TRBV6-3 and TRBJ2-1, with a tentative D call TRBD1 (6 bases). The CDR3 sequence is 11 residues long. V was pared by 6 bases and J by 7 bases, with 7 bases between. The V gene's germline CDR1 is MNHEY and CDR2 SVGEGT. CDR3 DNA sequence: TGTGCCAGCAGCCAGGGGAATGAGCAGTTCTTC. This gives the protein CASSQGNEQFF.

The gene calls are TRBV24-1 and TRBJ2-2; D not certain. The V end lost 0 bases, the J end lost 3 bases, and 7 bases lay between the germline ends. Germline CDR1 is KGHDR and CDR2 is SFDVKD. This CDR3 has 15 residues. CDR3 sequence (DNA): TGTGCCACCAGTGATTTGCGGAGCTACACCGGGGAGCTGTTTTTT. Its protein is CATSDLRSYTGELFF.

This clone was found once. The chain is built from TRBV11-2 and TRBJ2-7, with D unclear. Trimming cost V 0 bases and J 4 bases, with 10 bases left between them. Looked up from germline, CDR1 is SGHAT and CDR2 is FQNNGV. CDR3 length: 14 residues. CDR3 protein: CASSLDARGYEQYF. The CDR3, as DNA: TGTGCCAGCAGCTTAGATGCGCGAGGATACGAGCAGTACTTC.

This clone has just one count. V usage is TRBV28 and J usage is TRBJ1-2; D gene ambiguous. V gave up 5 bases and J gave up 5 bases, with 15 bases separating them. This CDR3 comprises 14 residues. The V gene's germline CDR1 is MDHEN and CDR2 SYDVKM. The CDR3, as DNA: TGTGCCAGCAGTCCCCATACGGAATGGTATGGCTACACCTTC. It yields the protein CASSPHTEWYGYTF.

Only one count was recorded for this clone. This chain joins TRBV19 and TRBJ2-6, with 8 bases matching TRBD2. Germline V lookup: CDR1 LNHDA, CDR2 SQIVND (reference sequence). V was clipped by 6 bases and J by 2 bases; unmatched bases: 3. This CDR3 region has 15 residues. CDR3 nucleotides: TGTGCCAGTAGCCGGGAGGGGGCTGGGGCCAACGTCCTGACTTTC. Translated, it gives CASSREGAGANVLTF.

Only one count was recorded for this clone. The chain links TRBV9 to TRBJ1-1; no reliable D call. Trimming left V 0 bases short and J 1 base short, with 13 bases between. Germline V lookup: CDR1 SGDLS, CDR2 YYNGEE. The CDR3 contains 16 residues. Written as DNA, the CDR3 is TGTGCCAGCAGCGTAGTACGGGCGGCTAGGAACACTGAAGCTTTCTTT. It translates to CASSVVRAARNTEAFF.

The rearrangement links TRBV11-2 to TRBJ2-7; TRBD2 matches at 9 bases. The CDR3 is made up of 14 amino acids. CDR1 and CDR2 (germline): SGHAT, FQNNGV. V trimming: 5 bases; J trimming: 6 bases; junction bases outside the gene matches: 8. The CDR3 loop reads CASSPLAGLFEQYF. CDR3 DNA: TGTGCCAGCAGCCCGCTAGCGGGGCTGTTCGAGCAGTACTTC.

The chain carries TRBV7-6 and TRBJ2-7; 7 nucleotides align to TRBD1. The CDR3 contains 14 residues. J was trimmed by 3 bases and V by 5 bases; bases with no gene match: 7. Germline loops: CDR1 SGHVS, CDR2 FNYEAQ. The CDR3 sequence: CASSNRGAGYEQYF. As DNA, the CDR3 is TGTGCCAGCAGCAACAGGGGCGCGGGCTACGAGCAGTACTTC. The variable domain in full, completed from reference TRBV7-6 and TRBJ2-7, reads GAGVSQSPRYKVTKRGQDVALRCDPISGHVSLYWYRQALGQGPEFLTYFNYEAQQDKSGLPNDRFSAERPEGSISTLTIQRTEQRDSAMYRCASSNRGAGYEQYFGPGTRLTVT.

This rearrangement joins TRBV3-1 (or the pseudogene TRBV3-2) to TRBJ1-2; 7 bases are shared with TRBD1. The V segment lost 7 bases and the J segment 0 bases; nucleotides outside the gene matches: 11. CDR3 length equals 16 residues. Germline CDR1 reads LGHDT; CDR2 reads YNNKEL (reference sequence). The CDR3 nucleotides are TGTGCCAGCACCCCAAACTCGGGACAGTCTAACTATGGCTACACCTTC. Its protein is CASTPNSGQSNYGYTF.